The rows below give T cell receptor beta chains drawn from one sample of a study of blood T cells in healthy people across ages. One entry per CDR3 protein results from TCRdb running MiXCR on the 5' RACE reads. The sample contains 910,000 or so distinct CDR3 sequences, roughly 50% of which appear only once. The sample comprised blood. Source of these receptors: a woman in her sixties in good health. CDR3s include the opening cysteine and the closing phenylalanine or tryptophan. D genes are given only for firm matches. Some rows mark clone size as missing; the rest say once, few, many or name a class of expanded clone.

D,size,V,J,CDR3,DNA
TRBD1,-,TRBV5-1,TRBJ1-1,CASRSTQGVQNTEAFF,TGCGCCAGCAGGTCAACGCAGGGGGTGCAGAACACTGAAGCTTTCTTT
-,few,TRBV20-1,TRBJ1-5,CSARAAGNQPQHF,TGCAGTGCTAGAGCAGCGGGCAATCAGCCCCAGCATTTT
-,few,TRBV28,TRBJ2-5,CASSVSSQETQYF,TGTGCCAGCAGTGTCTCCTCTCAAGAGACCCAGTACTTC
TRBD1,-,TRBV4-1,TRBJ2-5,CASSSGQGKGPETQYF,TGCGCCAGCAGCTCCGGACAGGGGAAGGGCCCGGAGACCCAGTACTTC
-,-,TRBV11-1,TRBJ2-7,CASSLTLARDQYF,TGTGCCAGCAGCCTAACCCTAGCGCGGGACCAGTACTTC
-,-,TRBV14,TRBJ2-7,CASSPEADLWRNEQYF,TGTGCCAGCAGTCCCGAAGCGGACCTCTGGAGGAACGAGCAGTACTTC
-,-,TRBV10-1,TRBJ1-1,CASSESQGREAFF,TGCGCCAGCAGTGAGTCCCAGGGGAGGGAGGCTTTCTTT
-,-,TRBV28,TRBJ2-4,CASGGVRKTMSKNIQYF,TGTGCCAGTGGCGGGGTCAGGAAAACTATGTCCAAAAACATTCAGTACTTC
TRBD2,few,TRBV4-3,TRBJ2-6,CASSQLAGGRWANVLTF,TGCGCCAGCAGCCAATTAGCGGGAGGGAGGTGGGCCAACGTCCTGACTTTC
-,-,TRBV2,TRBJ2-7,CASSEAPGPSYEQYF,TGTGCCAGCAGTGAAGCCCCGGGACCCTCCTACGAGCAGTACTTC
TRBD1,-,TRBV7-9,TRBJ2-7,CASSPRTGVPYEQYF,TGTGCCAGCAGCCCCCGGACAGGGGTCCCCTACGAGCAGTACTTC
TRBD2,-,TRBV4-2,TRBJ2-3,CASSQEGSGRLDTRYF,TGTGCCAGCAGCCAAGAGGGTAGCGGGAGATTAGATACGCGGTATTTT
-,-,TRBV24-1,TRBJ2-6,CATSDISLGGSGADVLTF,TGTGCCACCAGTGATATTTCACTCGGGGGCTCTGGGGCCGACGTCCTGACTTTC
TRBD1,few,TRBV25-1,TRBJ2-7,CASSGTGRTYEQYF,TGTGCCAGCTCCGGGACAGGGAGGACCTACGAGCAGTACTTC
-,few,TRBV20-1,TRBJ2-7,CSASPGTPRHEQYF,TGCAGTGCTAGCCCCGGGACCCCCCGGCACGAGCAGTACTTC
TRBD1,-,TRBV19,TRBJ2-4,CASSIGQGALIGFIQYF,TGTGCCAGTAGTATTGGGCAGGGGGCCCTAATAGGGTTCATTCAGTACTTC
-,-,TRBV15,TRBJ2-3,CATSRVQGTDTQYF,TGTGCCACCAGCAGAGTTCAGGGCACAGATACGCAGTATTTT
-,-,TRBV12-3/TRBV12-4,TRBJ2-3,CASSWNPTDTQYF,TGTGCCAGCAGTTGGAACCCCACAGATACGCAGTATTTT
-,few,TRBV7-2,TRBJ2-3,CASSTKGGLDTQYF,TGTGCCAGCAGCACTAAGGGGGGGTTGGATACGCAGTATTTT
-,few,TRBV14,TRBJ2-7,CASSRRSGEQYF,TGTGCCAGCAGCCGGCGTTCGGGGGAGCAGTACTTC
-,-,TRBV18,TRBJ1-1,CASSSTQVHMNTEAFF,TGTGCCAGCTCAAGTACACAGGTTCACATGAACACTGAAGCTTTCTTT
TRBD2,once,TRBV25-1,TRBJ2-3,CASSEYASVAGGGGDTQYF,TGTGCCAGCAGTGAATACGCGAGTGTAGCGGGAGGAGGGGGGGATACGCAGTATTTT
-,many,TRBV7-9,TRBJ2-3,CASSLYTGTTDTQYF,TGTGCCAGCAGCTTATATACCGGTACAACAGATACGCAGTATTTT
TRBD2,-,TRBV6-2/TRBV6-3,TRBJ2-7,CASSYPLRTSASYEQYF,TGTGCCAGCAGTTACCCCCTGAGGACTAGCGCGTCCTACGAGCAGTACTTC
TRBD2,-,TRBV3-1,TRBJ2-1,CASSQAAGKTHNEQFF,TGTGCCAGCAGCCAAGCAGCGGGAAAAACCCACAATGAGCAGTTCTTC
TRBD1,-,TRBV24-1,TRBJ2-5,CATSEARQGQETQYF,TGTGCCACCAGTGAAGCCCGACAGGGGCAAGAGACCCAGTACTTC
-,few,TRBV12-3/TRBV12-4,TRBJ2-5,CASSPSSGASSRGTQYF,TGTGCCAGCAGCCCCTCCTCAGGGGCCTCAAGCCGGGGGACCCAGTACTTC
TRBD1,-,TRBV15,TRBJ2-3,CATSRPDRVLGTQYF,TGTGCCACCAGCAGACCGGACAGGGTATTGGGTACGCAGTATTTT
TRBD1,-,TRBV5-6,TRBJ1-2,CASSKGQVNYGYTF,TGTGCCAGCAGCAAGGGACAGGTGAATTATGGCTACACCTTC
TRBD2,-,TRBV4-3,TRBJ2-7,CASSRGAGAREQYF,TGCGCCAGCAGCCGAGGGGCGGGAGCCCGCGAGCAGTACTTC
-,-,TRBV29-1,TRBJ2-3,CSVEDEQVGDTDTQYF,TGCAGCGTTGAAGATGAGCAGGTTGGGGACACAGATACGCAGTATTTT
-,few,TRBV4-1,TRBJ2-3,CASSQDRRFTDTQYF,TGCGCCAGCAGCCAAGATAGGAGATTCACAGATACGCAGTATTTT
-,few,TRBV10-3,TRBJ2-7,CAISPPVGGRGSYEQYF,TGTGCCATCAGTCCCCCGGTGGGTGGCAGGGGCTCCTACGAGCAGTACTTC
-,-,TRBV5-6,TRBJ2-1,CASSFWGREGMQFF,TGTGCCAGCAGCTTCTGGGGGCGGGAAGGCATGCAGTTCTTC
-,-,TRBV15,TRBJ2-1,CATSRGYKVQGYNEQFF,TGTGCCACCAGCAGAGGGTATAAGGTACAGGGCTACAATGAGCAGTTCTTC
TRBD1,-,TRBV3-1,TRBJ1-2,CASSLAPTGEYGYTF,TGTGCCAGCAGCCTCGCCCCGACAGGGGAATACGGCTACACCTTC
-,-,TRBV3-1,TRBJ1-2,CASSLSRDGYTF,TGTGCCAGCAGCTTAAGCCGGGATGGCTACACCTTC
TRBD1,-,TRBV4-1,TRBJ1-1,CASSQVVQGAGFTEAFF,TGCGCCAGCAGCCAAGTGGTCCAGGGGGCTGGTTTCACTGAAGCTTTCTTT
TRBD2,few,TRBV10-3,TRBJ2-7,CAISGTTSGPYEQYF,TGTGCCATCAGTGGAACGACTAGCGGGCCCTACGAGCAGTACTTC
-,-,TRBV12-3/TRBV12-4,TRBJ2-5,CASSFGCRQYF,TGTGCCAGCAGTTTCGGGTGTAGGCAGTACTTC
-,few,TRBV20-1,TRBJ1-6,CSARLGTPLHF,TGCAGTGCTCGACTGGGCACACCCCTCCACTTT
-,-,TRBV4-1,TRBJ2-4,CASSLGSPLGVAKNIQYF,TGCGCCAGCAGCCTGGGGAGCCCCTTGGGGGTAGCCAAAAACATTCAGTACTTC
TRBD2,few,TRBV7-9,TRBJ2-3,CASSYPTSGRVDTQYF,TGTGCCAGCAGCTACCCAACTAGCGGGAGGGTAGATACGCAGTATTTT
TRBD1,-,TRBV12-3/TRBV12-4,TRBJ2-5,CASSPPGTGSIETQYF,TGTGCCAGCAGCCCCCCCGGGACAGGTTCTATTGAGACCCAGTACTTC
TRBD2,-,TRBV25-1,TRBJ2-1,CASSGSGLVYNEQFF,TGTGCCAGCAGTGGTTCGGGACTAGTCTACAATGAGCAGTTCTTC
-,-,TRBV10-3,TRBJ2-1,CAISEPNRSEQFF,TGTGCCATCAGTGAGCCCAATCGATCGGAGCAGTTCTTC
-,many,TRBV5-1,TRBJ1-1,CASSLEGQGRRTEAFF,TGCGCCAGCAGCTTGGAGGGGCAGGGGCGCCGCACTGAAGCTTTCTTT
-,-,TRBV20-1,TRBJ2-3,CSARGEDFQTTGDTQYF,TGCAGTGCTAGAGGGGAGGATTTCCAAACGACGGGAGATACGCAGTATTTT
-,few,TRBV19,TRBJ1-6,CASSIEGQRSPLHF,TGTGCCAGTAGTATCGAGGGTCAAAGATCACCCCTCCACTTT
TRBD2,-,TRBV20-1,TRBJ2-1,CSARDRVPGLAGKNEQFF,TGCAGTGCTAGAGACCGAGTACCGGGACTAGCGGGAAAGAATGAGCAGTTCTTC
TRBD1,many,TRBV10-3,TRBJ1-1,CAISAGGLPRGTEAFF,TGTGCCATCAGTGCAGGGGGGCTACCTCGGGGCACTGAAGCTTTCTTT
TRBD1,-,TRBV29-1,TRBJ1-1,CSVDRSRTGGWYTEAFF,TGCAGCGTTGATAGGTCCAGGACAGGGGGCTGGTATACTGAAGCTTTCTTT
-,-,TRBV10-3,TRBJ2-7,CAVSPRTSDQNEQYF,TGTGCCGTCAGTCCTCGGACGAGCGATCAAAACGAGCAGTACTTC
-,-,TRBV4-1,TRBJ2-2,CVSSQDPGRNTGELFF,TGCGTCAGCAGCCAAGATCCGGGCCGCAACACCGGGGAGCTGTTTTTT
TRBD2,-,TRBV12-3/TRBV12-4,TRBJ2-5,CASSPTRAGGQETQYF,TGTGCCAGCAGTCCCACCAGAGCGGGGGGGCAAGAGACCCAGTACTTC
TRBD1,-,TRBV6-2/TRBV6-3,TRBJ2-5,CASSYTRSIRTGRGEQYF,TGTGCCAGCAGTTATACCCGCTCAATCCGGACAGGGAGAGGTGAGCAGTACTTC
-,-,TRBV30,TRBJ2-5,CAWSLRQGFSKQYF,TGTGCCTGGAGTCTCCGCCAGGGGTTTTCCAAGCAGTACTTC
TRBD1,few,TRBV10-3,TRBJ1-2,CAISDGTAYGYTF,TGTGCCATCAGTGACGGGACAGCCTATGGCTACACCTTC
TRBD1,-,TRBV4-1,TRBJ1-1,CASSIRDRVGGTEAFF,TGCGCCAGCAGCATCCGGGACAGGGTGGGGGGGACTGAAGCTTTCTTT
-,-,TRBV5-6,TRBJ2-1,CASSGRDHSYEQFF,TGTGCCAGCAGCGGCCGGGACCACTCCTACGAGCAGTTCTTC